A single sample gave rise to the 2 T cell receptor beta chains below, sequenced in a study of T cell responses to AZD1222 COVID-19 vaccine. The assay was immunoSEQ multiplex PCR, and TCRdb's table has in-frame clones only and misses some. The table shows 130,000 to 150,000 clones, with around nine tenths occurring only once. Material: peripheral blood, obtained on day 0 of MenACWY control vaccination. The receptors stem from an adult in good health.

The rearrangement links TRBV4-2 to TRBJ1-4; TRBD1 is a possible D gene (6 bases). V lost 2 bases, J lost 3 bases, and 10 bases lay in between. The germline CDR1 and CDR2 sequences are LGHNA and YNFKEQ. This CDR3 comprises 15 residues. The CDR3 bases are TGTGCCAGCAGCCAACAGGGGTCGGCTAATGAAAAACTGTTTTTT. Its translation is CASSQQGSANEKLFF.

The V and J genes are TRBV7-8 and TRBJ2-2; D might be TRBD2 (5 bases). V lost 2 bases and J lost 5, with 12 bases in between. The CDR3 runs 15 residues. Germline CDR1 and CDR2: SGHVS and FQNEAQ. CDR3 residues: CASSLRRDHTGELFF. The CDR3 coding sequence is TGTGCCAGCAGCTTACGACGGGATCATACCGGGGAGCTGTTTTTT.